Listed here is a single T cell receptor beta chain. Assay: immunoSEQ multiplex PCR; the TCRdb copy retains only in-frame clones and omits some. Found here are more than 300,000 clones, over 90% of them singletons; the top ten hold about 4%. CDR1 and CDR2 (germline): LNHNV, YYDKDF (reference sequence). This CDR3 has 17 amino acids. Losses at the gene ends were 1 base for V and 7 bases for J; bases not matched to a gene: 10. The record originates from a study of blood T cell repertoires in COVID-19. Sequencing was performed on PBMCs or T cells enriched from blood (not recorded which). The sequence was obtained from a woman in her 30s who had been exposed to COVID-19. This chain joins TRBV15 and TRBJ1-4; 9 bases are a match to TRBD1. The CDR3 region is CATSRGGQGALGEKLFF. Written as DNA, the CDR3 is TGTGCCACCAGCAGAGGGGGACAGGGAGCGTTAGGTGAAAAACTGTTTTTT. Drawing the rest from reference TRBV15 and TRBJ1-4, the complete variable domain is DAMVIQNPRYQVTQFGKPVTLSCSQTLNHNVMYWYQQKSSQAPKLLFHYYDKDFNNEADTPDNFQSRRPNTSFCFLDIRSPGLGDTAMYLCATSRGGQGALGEKLFFGSGTQLSVL.